This TCR beta chain stems from a study of blood T cell repertoires in COVID-19. The CDR3 consists of 20 residues. Germline loops: CDR1 MGHRA, CDR2 YSYEKL. After removal of 6 bases from V and 0 bases from J, the junction contained 19 bases not matched to a gene. Study processing details: Estimation of nucleated cell counts was performed using reference gene primer amplification. Sequencing used immunoSEQ multiplex PCR; TCRdb keeps in-frame clones, though not all of them. Clone size and the V and J calls come from that table; the DNA yielded D and trimming. Of under 200,000 clones listed, more than 70% were seen once; the top ten hold approximately 7%.

This TCR was recovered from a middle-aged man with active or convalescent COVID-19. Sequencing was performed on peripheral blood. This rearrangement joins TRBV4-1 to TRBJ2-3; 9 nucleotides agree with TRBD2. In nucleotides, the CDR3 is TGCGCCAGCAGTCCTTTTATAAGCGGGGGGCCTAGTTCTAGCACAGATACGCAGTATTTT. This translates into CASSPFISGGPSSSTDTQYF.